A selection of T cell receptor beta chains follows, all from one sample in a study of T cells after yellow fever vaccination. TCRdb analysed the 5' RACE reads with MiXCR anew, one entry per CDR3 protein. Of some 300,000 distinct CDR3 sequences in the sample, roughly 7.5% were seen once. The sequencing used PBMCs, collected about 49 days after the first yellow fever vaccination. These receptors were taken from a man aged 18 to 29 who received the YFV17D yellow fever vaccine. CDR3s include the opening cysteine and the closing phenylalanine or tryptophan. Fields, in order: J gene, V gene, D gene, clone size, CDR3 DNA, CDR3 protein. D genes are given only for firm matches. The size of a clone is reported for some rows only, either as once, few or many, or as a class for expanded clones.

>TRBJ1-1|TRBV7-3|-|-
TGTGCCAGCAGCAAAGAGAGCCGTCGGGAAGCTTTCTTT
CASSKESRREAFF
>TRBJ1-2|TRBV6-1|-|-
TGTGCCAGCAGCGAAAGAGCGCGCTATGGCTACACCTTC
CASSERARYGYTF
>TRBJ2-1|TRBV5-1|-|-
TGCGCCAGCAGCTACCTTGGGGGCCCAGGCAATGAGCAGTTCTTC
CASSYLGGPGNEQFF
>TRBJ2-3|TRBV5-5|-|-
TGTGCCAGCAGCTTTCCAGGGGCCAGCACAGATACGCAGTATTTT
CASSFPGASTDTQYF
>TRBJ2-3|TRBV6-2/TRBV6-3|-|-
TGTGCCAGCAGTTACGGGACGGAGAGCACAGATACGCAGTATTTT
CASSYGTESTDTQYF
>TRBJ2-3|TRBV4-1|-|few
TGCGCCAGCAGCCACCCCTTAGGTGGGGAGACAGATACGCAGTATTTT
CASSHPLGGETDTQYF
>TRBJ2-7|TRBV19|-|-
TGTGCCAGTAGTATGATCGGCTACGAGCAGTACTTC
CASSMIGYEQYF
>TRBJ2-1|TRBV25-1|TRBD2|-
TGTGCCAGCAGTTCCTCTCGACTAGCGGGCAATGAGCAGTTCTTC
CASSSSRLAGNEQFF
>TRBJ2-1|TRBV20-1|-|few
TGCAGTGCTAGAGATAGGGGGACACCGTACAATGAGCAGTTCTTC
CSARDRGTPYNEQFF
>TRBJ1-6|TRBV7-8|TRBD1|-
TGTGCCAGCAGCTTAGACAGGGGGCATAATTCACCCCTCCACTTT
CASSLDRGHNSPLHF
>TRBJ2-3|TRBV24-1|TRBD2|-
TGTGCCACCAGTGATCCGCGGGGGGCCGCAGATACGCAGTATTTT
CATSDPRGAADTQYF
>TRBJ1-1|TRBV4-1|-|-
TGCGCCAGCAGCCCGGAATACTCAACTGAAGCTTTCTTT
CASSPEYSTEAFF
>TRBJ1-1|TRBV7-9|-|few
TGTGCCAGCAGCTTAGCTTCTTTGAGCCAAGCTTTCTTT
CASSLASLSQAFF
>TRBJ2-7|TRBV7-9|-|few
TGTGCCAGCAGCAGGAACCTCGGGACGGCACGGTCCTACGAGCAGTACTTC
CASSRNLGTARSYEQYF
>TRBJ2-3|TRBV4-1|TRBD1|-
TGCGCCAGCAACAAAGCCGGGACAGGGACTAGCACAGATACGCAGTATTTT
CASNKAGTGTSTDTQYF
>TRBJ1-1|TRBV10-3|-|few
TGTGCCATCAGTGATATCACTGAAGCTTTCTTT
CAISDITEAFF
>TRBJ1-6|TRBV7-8|-|few
TGTGCCAGCAGCTTACAGACGGCCAATTCACCCCTCCACTTT
CASSLQTANSPLHF
>TRBJ2-7|TRBV3-1|-|many
TGTGCCAGCAGCCCCTCAGCAAGGGAGCAGTACTTC
CASSPSAREQYF
>TRBJ1-3|TRBV10-3|TRBD1|-
TGTGCCATCAAACCGGGACAGGGGGCGAACACCATATATTTT
CAIKPGQGANTIYF
>TRBJ2-1|TRBV5-1|TRBD1|many
TGCGCCAGCAGCTTATTGCAGGGGGCCTACAATGAGCAGTTCTTC
CASSLLQGAYNEQFF
>TRBJ2-3|TRBV12-3/TRBV12-4|TRBD2|-
TGTGCCAGCAGGGGGACTACCCGTAGCACAGATACGCAGTATTTT
CASRGTTRSTDTQYF
>TRBJ2-1|TRBV11-2|TRBD2|few
TGTGCCAGCCTGAGACTAGCGGGGGCAAATGAGCAGTTCTTC
CASLRLAGANEQFF
>TRBJ2-3|TRBV5-1|TRBD2|many
TGCGCCAGCAGCTTTCCGGGACTAGCGGGGTCGACAGATACGCAGTATTTT
CASSFPGLAGSTDTQYF
>TRBJ1-1|TRBV20-1|-|-
TGCAGTGCTAGAGTAAACCAGAACACTGAAGCTTTCTTT
CSARVNQNTEAFF
>TRBJ2-1|TRBV7-2|TRBD2|few
TGTGCCAGCAGCTTAGTTTGGCTAGCGGGCTCAAATGAGCAGTTCTTC
CASSLVWLAGSNEQFF
>TRBJ2-1|TRBV20-1|TRBD1|few
TGCAGTGCTCCTTTCAGGACAGGACTTTACAATGAGCAGTTCTTC
CSAPFRTGLYNEQFF
>TRBJ1-6|TRBV6-6|-|few
TGTGCCAGCAGTTACTCGTGGGATTCACCCCTCCACTTT
CASSYSWDSPLHF
>TRBJ1-1|TRBV7-9|-|-
TGTGCCAGCAGCTGGACAGTGGGGTACACTGAAGCTTTCTTT
CASSWTVGYTEAFF
>TRBJ2-3|TRBV6-1|-|few
TGTGCCACCCGCACAACAGGGCAAGGGACAGATACGCAGTATTTT
CATRTTGQGTDTQYF
>TRBJ1-4|TRBV7-8|-|-
TGTGCCAGCAGACGAAGGGGGAATGAAAAACTGTTTTTT
CASRRRGNEKLFF
>TRBJ2-3|TRBV7-7|-|-
TGTGCTAGCAGCCCACTTATAGGCTCAGGGGCCACAGATACGCAGTATTTT
CASSPLIGSGATDTQYF
>TRBJ1-5|TRBV12-3/TRBV12-4|-|few
TGTGCCAGCAGTTTAGCGCCGTCTGCAGGGAGTCAGCCCCAGCATTTT
CASSLAPSAGSQPQHF
>TRBJ1-1|TRBV6-5|-|few
TGTGCCAGCAGTTTTTGGGGCTCTGGTACGGAAGCTTTCTTT
CASSFWGSGTEAFF
>TRBJ2-5|TRBV7-8|-|few
TGTGCCAGCAGCCCAAGGGGGGGGGCCGAGACCCAGTACTTC
CASSPRGGAETQYF
>TRBJ2-1|TRBV10-3|-|few
TGTGCCATCAGTGTCGCCTCAGGGTCCTCTCCAAATGAGCAGTTCTTC
CAISVASGSSPNEQFF